These 18 T cell receptor beta chains were all obtained from the same sample, sequenced in a study of beta chain features in type 1 diabetes. Sequencing targeted expressed TCRB transcripts, as all isolated RNA had been reverse transcribed. TCRdb keeps only in-frame clones here, not all; method: immunoSEQ multiplex PCR. The sample records roughly 180,000 clones, 10% to 15% being singletons. Sequenced: central memory CD4+ T cells from blood. All receptors derive from a woman aged 18-29 years in good health.

V gene TRBV19 combines with J gene TRBJ2-3; 11 nucleotides line up with TRBD2. Germline V gene lookup returns CDR1 LNHDA and CDR2 SQIVND (reference sequence). The CDR3 extends over 14 amino acids. V lost 8 bases to trimming and J lost 6 bases; unmatched junction nucleotides: 7. The CDR3 DNA follows: TGTGCCAGTGTAGCGGGAGGGAGACCGGATACGCAGTATTTT. Its protein is CASVAGGRPDTQYF.

The rearrangement joins TRBV4-2 to TRBJ2-3, with D unclear. CDR1 LGHNA and CDR2 YNFKEQ come from the germline V gene. There are 18 residues in the CDR3. Trimming pared 0 bases from V and 1 base from J, leaving 17 bases between. The CDR3 nucleotides read TGTGCCAGCAGCCAAGAGCCGAGGAGACCGTGGGGCACAGATACGCAGTATTTT. Translated, it gives CASSQEPRRPWGTDTQYF.

The chain carries TRBV7-7 and TRBJ2-5; 7 bases fit TRBD1. This CDR3 comprises 14 residues. Germline values: CDR1 SSHAT, CDR2 FNYEAQ (reference sequence). V shed 5 bases and J 4 bases; nucleotides not matched to a gene: 7. CDR3 bases: TGTGCCAGCAGCAAAACAGGGGACGGAGAGACCCAGTACTTC. This translates into CASSKTGDGETQYF.

This clone was counted only a few times. The V and J genes are TRBV4-1 and TRBJ2-6; TRBD1 is a possible D gene (6 bases). Looked up from germline, CDR1 is MGHRA and CDR2 is YSYEKL. The CDR3 is 17 amino acids. The ends were cut back, 4 bases at V and 4 bases at J, with 17 bases in the middle. The CDR3 bases are TGCGCCAGCAGCCTGGCCCGAGGGGGTACGGGGGCCAACGTCCTGACTTTC. It is translated as CASSLARGGTGANVLTF.

The rearrangement uses TRBV30 and TRBJ2-3, with D possibly TRBD2 on 5 matching bases. The CDR3 totals 12 residues. Germline V CDR1 and CDR2: GTSNPN, SVGIG (reference sequence). V lost 3 bases and J 4 bases, leaving 8 bases between the germline ends. This chain's CDR3 is CAWRQLADTQYF. The CDR3 nucleotides read TGTGCCTGGAGACAACTAGCAGATACGCAGTATTTT.

The chain links TRBV9 to TRBJ2-5; 10 bases map to TRBD2. The junction had 12 bases not matched to a gene; V was cut back by 3 bases and J by 7 bases. Germline V gene data show CDR1 as SGDLS and CDR2 as YYNGEE. The CDR3 length is 16 residues. The chain's CDR3 is CASSEGASGGRWTQYF. The CDR3 nucleotides are TGTGCCAGCAGCGAGGGGGCTAGCGGGGGTCGGTGGACCCAGTACTTC.

This clone turned up a few times. The chain uses TRBV11-3 and TRBJ2-1; no definite D call. CDR3 size: 13 residues. Trimming removed 2 bases from V and 5 bases from J, with 7 bases in between. Per the germline V gene, CDR1 is SGHNT and CDR2 is YENEEA. DNA of the CDR3: TGTGCCAGCAGCTTATACTTCCACAATGAGCAGTTCTTC. It is translated as CASSLYFHNEQFF.

V gene TRBV28 combines with J gene TRBJ1-2; possibly TRBD1 for D (6 bases). The CDR3 covers 11 residues. Germline V gives CDR1 MDHEN, CDR2 SYDVKM. V lost 11 bases, J lost 10 bases, and 17 bases lay in between. CDR3 in amino acids: CASLAGAVYTF. The CDR3 nucleotides are TGTGCCTCCCTGGCAGGGGCCGTCTACACCTTC.

This rearrangement joins TRBV18 to TRBJ2-7, with 10 bases that match TRBD1. The CDR3 is 16 residues long. The ends lost 5 bases at V and 4 bases at J; junction bases unmatched: 11. CDR1 KGHSH and CDR2 LQKENI come from the germline V gene. CDR3 amino acids: CASSTTTGGSAYEQYF. The CDR3 region has the DNA TGTGCCAGCTCAACTACGACAGGGGGCAGCGCGTACGAGCAGTACTTC.

This clone was observed a handful of times. The chain employs TRBV5-5 and TRBJ1-2; D uncertain. The germline V and J ends were trimmed by 0 bases and 0 bases, with 9 bases remaining between them. The CDR3 has 15 residues. Germline-derived CDR1 and CDR2 are SGHKS and YYEKEE (reference sequence). CDR3 loop: CASSLAFGANYGYTF. The CDR3 DNA reads as TGTGCCAGCAGCTTGGCGTTCGGAGCTAACTATGGCTACACCTTC. Full variable domain (outside the CDR3, taken from reference TRBV5-5 and TRBJ1-2): DAGVTQSPTHLIKTRGQQVTLRCSPISGHKSVSWYQQVLGQGPQFIFQYYEKEERGRGNFPDRFSARQFPNYSSELNVNALLLGDSALYLCASSLAFGANYGYTFGSGTRLTVV.

The chain uses TRBV4-2 and TRBJ2-7; 8 nucleotides line up with TRBD2. Germline lookup yields CDR1 LGHNA and CDR2 YNFKEQ. V lost 1 base, J lost 5 bases, and 10 bases stayed unmatched. The length of the CDR3 is 16 residues. The CDR3: CASSQVGGGVDHEQYF. As DNA, the CDR3 is TGTGCCAGCAGCCAAGTCGGGGGGGGAGTTGATCACGAGCAGTACTTC.

This clone was detected a few times. The V and J genes are TRBV29-1 and TRBJ2-3; 11 bases match TRBD1. The CDR3 consists of 15 residues. Germline V gene data show CDR1 as SQVTM and CDR2 as ANQGSEA. With 4 bases clipped from V and 5 bases from J, the junction kept 8 bases outside the gene matches. The CDR3 DNA follows: TGCAGCGTTGTCGGGACAGGGGGTGTCGGAGATACGCAGTATTTT. This gives the protein CSVVGTGGVGDTQYF.

This clone was counted between two and nine times. At the DNA level, this CDR3 is encoded by other sequences in the same sample as well. The rearrangement uses TRBV5-1 and TRBJ1-1, with 8 bases lining up with TRBD1. The germline V gene encodes CDR1 SGHRS and CDR2 YFSETQ. The V gene end was trimmed by 4 bases and the J gene end by 2 bases; junction bases not matched to a gene: 7. This CDR3 contains 15 residues. CDR3 residues: CASSPSTGDNTEAFF. The CDR3 region has the DNA TGCGCCAGCAGCCCATCGACAGGGGACAACACTGAAGCTTTCTTT. Full variable domain (remainder filled in from reference TRBV5-1 and TRBJ1-1): KAGVTQTPRYLIKTRGQQVTLSCSPISGHRSVSWYQQTPGQGLQFLFEYFSETQRNKGNFPGRFSGRQFSNSRSEMNVSTLELGDSALYLCASSPSTGDNTEAFFGQGTRLTVV.

This clone was detected a few times. This chain links TRBV30 with TRBJ2-7; the match to TRBD2 covers 14 bases. Germline V CDR1 and CDR2: GTSNPN, SVGIG (reference sequence). The junction had 6 bases not matched to a gene; V was cut back by 2 bases and J by 6 bases. This CDR3 is 15 amino acids long. CDR3 sequence reads: CAWSPGLAGVSEQYF. The CDR3 coding sequence is TGTGCCTGGAGTCCGGGACTAGCGGGAGTAAGCGAGCAGTACTTC.

The chain carries TRBV7-8 and TRBJ1-1; no clear D gene. The V end lost 2 bases, the J end lost 5 bases, and 12 bases lay between the germline ends. The CDR3 loop spans 14 amino acids. Per germline, CDR1 SGHVS and CDR2 FQNEAQ. CDR3 sequence reads: CASSLSGGATEAFF. CDR3 coding DNA: TGTGCCAGCAGCTTATCTGGTGGAGCGACTGAAGCTTTCTTT.

This clone turned up a few times. The chain links TRBV4-2 to TRBJ1-2; 9 positions match TRBD1. Trimming at V came to 7 bases and at J to 5 bases, leaving 8 bases not matched to a gene. Germline values: CDR1 LGHNA, CDR2 YNFKEQ. The CDR3 covers 14 residues. The CDR3 here is CASNIDRGSYGYTF. CDR3 sequence (DNA): TGTGCCAGCAACATCGACAGGGGGTCTTATGGCTACACCTTC.

This clone was observed a handful of times. The CDR3 DNA sequence: TGTGCCAGCAGCTTAGCCAGGCCCTCCTACAATGAGCAGTTCTTC. This translates into CASSLARPSYNEQFF. V gene TRBV11-2 combines with J gene TRBJ2-1; no clear D. The CDR3 totals 15 residues. V was cut by 1 base and J by 0 bases, with 7 bases left in between. Germline values: CDR1 SGHAT, CDR2 FQNNGV.

This rearrangement joins TRBV5-4 to TRBJ2-1; TRBD1 agrees at 9 bases. Germline V CDR1 and CDR2: SGHNT, YYREEE (reference sequence). Trimming removed 4 bases from V and 2 bases from J; junction bases left unmatched: 7. This CDR3 spans 16 amino acids. CDR3 in amino acids: CASSIRGTGTYNEQFF. CDR3 nucleotide sequence: TGTGCCAGCAGCATCCGCGGGACAGGGACCTACAATGAGCAGTTCTTC.